This T cell receptor beta chain was recovered during a study of OX40 agonist ivuxolimab in advanced cancers. For the wider study: Ivuxolimab was an agonistic, fully human IgG2 monoclonal antibody directed against OX40 (CD134), a costimulatory receptor. Intravenous ivuxolimab was administered to patients every 2 weeks at six dose levels: 0.01, 0.1, 0.3, 1.5, 3 and 10 mg/kg. In the dose-escalation cohort, approximately 80% of patients were male, and the mean age was 60 years with a range of about 23 to 79. The monotherapy dose-escalation portion (N of about 50 patients) of the phase I ivuxolimab trial is reported in the paper. The purpose of peripheral TCRbeta sequencing was to test whether ivuxolimab changed TCR sequence diversity and led to clonal T-cell expansion. Partial responses were achieved by three dose-escalation patients, of whom one had hepatocellular carcinoma and two had cutaneous melanoma. Prior anti-PD-1, anti-PD-L1 or anti-CTLA-4 therapy was permitted, and approximately 40% of dose-escalation patients had received checkpoint inhibitors. Among the 52 dose-escalation patients, 19 had hepatocellular carcinoma, 15 or so melanoma, 9 renal cell carcinoma and 9 head and neck cancer. General conclusions and limits of the study: After ivuxolimab, expanded clones were on average more numerous among CD8+ T cells than among CD4+ T cells. Low levels of normalized T-cell clonal expansion were also seen in some patients who did not respond. Antigen specificity was not determined for the clonally expanded peripheral T cells. In the 0.1-3.0 mg/kg groups, partial responders were among the patients with the lowest normalized peripheral clonal expansion, particularly in CD8+ T cells. Clonal expansion of both CD4+ and CD8+ blood T cells was observed from baseline to week 6 at doses 0.1 to 3.0 mg/kg.

The germline V and J ends show losses of 5 bases and 8 bases respectively, and no gene match explains 8 bases of the junction. The CDR3 sequence holds 13 residues, the cysteine and phenylalanine included. The CDR3 DNA has 39 bases and is translated from base 1. CDR1 SGHTA and CDR2 FQGNSA are derived from the germline V gene. For sequencing of the TCRbeta CDR3 region, genomic DNA was extracted from the sorted cells. The immunoSEQ Assay was used for sequencing of TCRbeta CDR3 regions. As stored in TCRdb, this immuneACCESS dataset retains in-frame rearrangements with V and J assigned. A fraction of the clones does not appear; measured against another copy, unresolved V genes explain less than half of the discrepancy, and the remainder lacks a known reason. The sample table holds about 63,000 clones, of which around 90% were seen once. Of the sample, about 0.82% falls within the top ten clones. Worth noting for this clone: This clone's antigen is unknown. Per-nucleotide qualities are absent, and no much larger clonotype sits a single base away.

Patients with a history of autoimmune disease or receiving systemic immunosuppression were excluded from the trial. In every dose cohort, peripheral blood was drawn for TCR sequencing at baseline, cycle 4 day 1, and cycle 7 day 1. The samples were drawn from a first-in-human, open-label, multicenter phase I dose-escalation trial of ivuxolimab. Adults with locally advanced or metastatic head and neck squamous cell, hepatocellular, melanoma or renal cell carcinoma were enrolled in the trial. CD4+ and CD8+ T cells were sorted separately from peripheral blood before TCR sequencing. This TCR derives from an adult with an advanced solid tumor such as melanoma, head and neck, liver or kidney cancer. The sample in question was CD4+ or CD8+ T cells sorted from blood, obtained in a trial of the OX40 agonist ivuxolimab. The receptor chain draws on TRBV7-2 and TRBJ1-2; 7 nucleotides in the junction match TRBD1. The nucleotide sequence is given as TGTGCCAGCAGCCCCCTACAGGGGAAGGGCTACACCTTC. This yields the protein CASSPLQGKGYTF.